This T cell receptor beta chain is from a study of cytomegalovirus exposure and HLA in healthy donors. Remarks on this clone: Its cognate antigen is unknown. This CDR3 is also generated by other DNA sequences in the sample.

Primers for the PCR totalled 60 Vbeta and 13 Jbeta. Measured with immunoSEQ multiplex PCR; TCRdb has only the in-frame clones, and not every one. The sample lists about 170,000 clones, 62% occurring once. Study results and limitations: A later analysis reportedly found fewer N-insertions in an Asian-associated ancestry cluster than the roughly 700-donor mean.

This TCR was sampled from a man aged 40-49 years in good health and CMV-seronegative. Sequencing was performed on PBMCs.

For the CDR3, the DNA is TGTGCCAGCAGTTACTCGAGGAGCGGCGGCTATGGCTACACCTTC. Encoded protein: CASSYSRSGGYGYTF. J is TRBJ1-2 and V is TRBV6-5; D not certain. Trimming pared 0 bases from V and 4 bases from J, leaving 12 bases between. Looked up from germline, CDR1 is MNHEY and CDR2 is SVGAGI. The CDR3 totals 15 residues.